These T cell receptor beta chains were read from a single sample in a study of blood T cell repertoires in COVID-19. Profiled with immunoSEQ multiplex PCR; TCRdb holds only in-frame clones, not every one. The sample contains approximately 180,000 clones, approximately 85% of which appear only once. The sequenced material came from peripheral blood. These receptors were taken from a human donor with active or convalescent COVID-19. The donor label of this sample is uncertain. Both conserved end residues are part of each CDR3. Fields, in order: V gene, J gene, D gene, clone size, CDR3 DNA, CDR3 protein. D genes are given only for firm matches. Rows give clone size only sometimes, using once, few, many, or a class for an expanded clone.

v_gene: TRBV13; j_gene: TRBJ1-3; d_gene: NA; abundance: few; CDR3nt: TGTGCCAGCAGCTTAGAAGCGGGGCAGGAAGTTTCTGGAAACACCATATATTTT; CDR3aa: CASSLEAGQEVSGNTIYF
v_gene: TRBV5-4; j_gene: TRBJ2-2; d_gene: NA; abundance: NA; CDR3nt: TGTGCCAGCAGCCTACAGGGCTACACCGGGGAGCTGTTTTTT; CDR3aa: CASSLQGYTGELFF
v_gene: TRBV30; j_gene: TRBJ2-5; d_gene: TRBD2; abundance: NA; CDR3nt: TGTGCCTGCCTGAATAGCGGGGGCGTCGAGACCCAGTACTTC; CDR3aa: CACLNSGGVETQYF
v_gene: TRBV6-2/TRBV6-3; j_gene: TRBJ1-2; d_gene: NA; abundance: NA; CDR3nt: TGTGCCAGCAGTTACCAGGGCTATGGCTACACCTTC; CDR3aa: CASSYQGYGYTF
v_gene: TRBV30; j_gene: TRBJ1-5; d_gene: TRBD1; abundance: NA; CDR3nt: TGTGCCTGGAGTGGGAAAGGACAGGGGTTCCAGCCCCAGCATTTT; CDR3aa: CAWSGKGQGFQPQHF
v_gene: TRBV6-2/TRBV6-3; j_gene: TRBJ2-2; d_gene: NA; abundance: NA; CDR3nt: TGTGCCAGCAGTTACGACAGTGGGCCCGGGGAGCTGTTTTTT; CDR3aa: CASSYDSGPGELFF
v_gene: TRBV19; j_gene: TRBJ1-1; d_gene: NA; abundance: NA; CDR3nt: TGTGCCAGTAGTAAGGGGTCAGGGTTTGCGAACACTGAAGCTTTCTTT; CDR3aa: CASSKGSGFANTEAFF
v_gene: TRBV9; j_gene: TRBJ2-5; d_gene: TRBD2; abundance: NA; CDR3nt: TGTGCCAGCAGCGTAGCGGCTAGCGGGGTCCAAGAGACCCAGTACTTC; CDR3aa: CASSVAASGVQETQYF
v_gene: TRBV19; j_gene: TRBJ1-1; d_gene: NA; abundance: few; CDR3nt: TGTGCCAGTAGGCCTTTAACAGGGCGCGGGGGCACTGAAGCTTTCTTT; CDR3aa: CASRPLTGRGGTEAFF
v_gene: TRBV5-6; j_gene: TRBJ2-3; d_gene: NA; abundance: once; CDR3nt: TGTGCCAGCAGCCACAGGCCTCCAGCCTTGAATACGCAGTATTTT; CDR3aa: CASSHRPPALNTQYF
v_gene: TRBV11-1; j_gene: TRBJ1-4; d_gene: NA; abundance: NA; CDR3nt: TGTGCCAGCAGCTTGTCGTTCGAGAATGAAAAACTGTTTTTT; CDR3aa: CASSLSFENEKLFF
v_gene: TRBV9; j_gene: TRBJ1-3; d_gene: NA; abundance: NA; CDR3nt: TGTGCCAGCAGCGTAGACGGGAAAGCTGGAAACACCATATATTTT; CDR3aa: CASSVDGKAGNTIYF
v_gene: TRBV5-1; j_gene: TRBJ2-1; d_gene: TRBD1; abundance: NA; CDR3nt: TGCGCCAGCAGTCCGGACAGGACCGCTTACAATGAGCAGTTCTTC; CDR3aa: CASSPDRTAYNEQFF
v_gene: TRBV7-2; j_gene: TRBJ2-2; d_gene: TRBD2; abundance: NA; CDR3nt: TGTGCCAGCAGCTTTCGGCTCGGGGGGGACACCGGGGAGCTGTTTTTT; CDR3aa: CASSFRLGGDTGELFF
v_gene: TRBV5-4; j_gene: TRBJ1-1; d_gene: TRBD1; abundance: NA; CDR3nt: TGTGCCAGCAGCCGACAGGGGATGAACACTGAAGCTTTCTTT; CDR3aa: CASSRQGMNTEAFF
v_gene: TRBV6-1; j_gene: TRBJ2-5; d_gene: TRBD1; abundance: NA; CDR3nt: TGTGCCAGCAGTGACCTCCGGACAGGGGGTGAGACCCAGTACTTC; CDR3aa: CASSDLRTGGETQYF
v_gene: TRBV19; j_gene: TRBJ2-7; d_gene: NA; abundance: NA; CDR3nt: TGTGCCAGTAGTATAAACTATCCCGGCTCCTACGAGCAGTACTTC; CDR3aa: CASSINYPGSYEQYF
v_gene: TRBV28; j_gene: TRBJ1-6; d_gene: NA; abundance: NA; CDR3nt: TGTGCCAGCATCGCAGGGGTATCGGATTCACCCCTCCACTTT; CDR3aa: CASIAGVSDSPLHF
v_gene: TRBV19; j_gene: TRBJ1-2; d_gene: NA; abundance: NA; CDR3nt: TGTGCCAGTAGTATATCAGGGGCCGGAAGCTATGGCTACACCTTC; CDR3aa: CASSISGAGSYGYTF
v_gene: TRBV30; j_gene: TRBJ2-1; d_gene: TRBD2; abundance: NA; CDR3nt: TGTGCCTGGAGGGGACTAGCGGGGGTCTACAATGAGCAGTTCTTC; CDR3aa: CAWRGLAGVYNEQFF
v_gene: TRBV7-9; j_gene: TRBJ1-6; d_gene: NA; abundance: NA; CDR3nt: TGTGCCAGCAGCGCGACAGGCGAAGGTTCACCCCTCCACTTT; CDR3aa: CASSATGEGSPLHF
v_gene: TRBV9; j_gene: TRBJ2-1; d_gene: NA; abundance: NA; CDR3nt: TGTGCCAGCAGCGTAGTATCTGGAGTTAGCGGACATGAGCAGTTCTTC; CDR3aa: CASSVVSGVSGHEQFF
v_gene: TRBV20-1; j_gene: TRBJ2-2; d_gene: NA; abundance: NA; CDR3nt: TGCAGTGCTACTGACTTCCTCCGCGCGAACACCGGGGAGCTGTTTTTT; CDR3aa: CSATDFLRANTGELFF
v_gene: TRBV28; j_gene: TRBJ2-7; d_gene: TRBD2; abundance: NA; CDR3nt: TGTGCCAGCAGTTTAAGGAGCGGGAGGGCCGGGGAGCAGTACTTC; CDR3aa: CASSLRSGRAGEQYF
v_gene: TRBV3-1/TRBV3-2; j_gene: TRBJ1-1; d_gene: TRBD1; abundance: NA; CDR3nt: TGTGCCAGCAGCCAATCAGAGACAGGGGCCACTGAAGCTTTCTTT; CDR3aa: CASSQSETGATEAFF
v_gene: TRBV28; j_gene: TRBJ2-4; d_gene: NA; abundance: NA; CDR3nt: TGTGCCAGCAGTAACTCAGGGGCCAAAAACATTCAGTACTTC; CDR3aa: CASSNSGAKNIQYF
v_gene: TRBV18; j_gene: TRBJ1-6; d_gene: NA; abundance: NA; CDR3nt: TGTGCCAGCGCAAGCGAATCCTATAATTCACCCCTCCACTTT; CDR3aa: CASASESYNSPLHF
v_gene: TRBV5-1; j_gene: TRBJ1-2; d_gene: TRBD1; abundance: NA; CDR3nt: TGCGCCAGCAGCTTGGTGTCAGGGGGCTATGGCTACACCTTC; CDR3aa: CASSLVSGGYGYTF
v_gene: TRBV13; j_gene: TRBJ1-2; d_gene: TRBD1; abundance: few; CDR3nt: TGTGCCAGCAGTTTTACAGGGGGCGATAACTATGGCTACACCTTC; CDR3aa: CASSFTGGDNYGYTF
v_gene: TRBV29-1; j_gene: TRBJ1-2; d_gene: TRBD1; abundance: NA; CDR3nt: TGCAGCGTTGAATGGGGACAGGCCTCGGGCTACACCTTC; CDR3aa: CSVEWGQASGYTF
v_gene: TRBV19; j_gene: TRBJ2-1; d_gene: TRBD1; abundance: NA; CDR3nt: TGTGCCAGTATGCCCCGGGACAGGGCAGCTGAGCAGTTCTTC; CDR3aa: CASMPRDRAAEQFF